What follows describes a single T cell receptor beta chain. Its antigen is unknown. Other DNA sequences within the sample encode an identical CDR3. The source of the sample is a study of beta chain features in type 1 diabetes. Findings and caveats of the study: Shortening that was moderate but significant affected the TCRB CDR3s of Type 1 diabetes patients in all four CD4+ subsets.

Via CD45RO/CCR7/CD25/CD127/CD95/CD27, cells of the CD4+ naive, central memory, regulatory and stem cell-like memory subsets were sorted. Expressed TCRB transcripts were sequenced because the entire RNA isolate underwent reverse transcription. Using immunoSEQ multiplex PCR, the repertoire was profiled, and TCRdb retains in-frame clones only, with some absent. The table includes 20,000 to 30,000 clones, 55% to 75% detected once. Input material: Tregs from blood. This receptor was obtained from a young man with type 1 diabetes.

The CDR3 loop is CASRPTVRLGNEQFF. As DNA, the CDR3 is TGTGCCAGCAGGCCGACAGTAAGGTTGGGCAATGAGCAGTTCTTC. The chain is built from TRBV28 and TRBJ2-1; D is possibly TRBD1 (5 bases). The V gene's germline CDR1 is MDHEN and CDR2 SYDVKM. The CDR3 has 15 amino acids. V was clipped by 6 bases and J by 6 bases, with 18 bases between them.